This is a list of T cell receptor beta chains from one sample in a study of T cells after yellow fever vaccination. TCRdb ran MiXCR on the 5' RACE reads and lists one entry per CDR3 protein. The sample consists of 550,000 to 750,000 distinct CDR3 sequences, 13% of them appearing once. The sample was PBMCs, taken on the day of the yellow fever booster vaccination. All receptors come from a man younger than 40 who received the YFV17D yellow fever vaccine. The CDR3 runs from the conserved cysteine through the conserved F or W. Fields, in order: J gene, V gene, D gene, clone size, CDR3 DNA, CDR3 protein. The D gene is left open where the match is weak. Where a row states a size, it is once, few, many or the class of an expanded clone; other rows omit it.

>TRBJ1-1|TRBV7-8|TRBD1|.
TGTGCCAGCAGCCCCCGTGACAGGGTGTTGGCTTTCTTT
CASSPRDRVLAFF
>TRBJ1-4|TRBV20-1|.|.
TGCAGTGCTACGCAGGGCGGGGGTAATGAAAAACTGTTTTTT
CSATQGGGNEKLFF
>TRBJ2-4|TRBV9|TRBD2|many
TGTGCCAGCAGCGCCGGACTAGCGGCAAACATTCAGTACTTC
CASSAGLAANIQYF
>TRBJ2-2|TRBV19|.|few
TGTGCCAGTAGTATTTGGTCAGGGGGGATTACGAACACCGGGGAGCTGTTTTTT
CASSIWSGGITNTGELFF
>TRBJ2-5|TRBV7-9|.|few
TGTGCCAGCAGCTCCGGCGAGACACCGGTTCGGACCCAGTACTTC
CASSSGETPVRTQYF
>TRBJ2-4|TRBV9|.|few
TGTGCCAGCAGCGTAGGGACAAAAAACATTCAGTACTTC
CASSVGTKNIQYF
>TRBJ2-7|TRBV4-3|.|.
TGCGCCAGCAGCCCCAGGGCTATCCCAACCTACGAGCAGTACTTC
CASSPRAIPTYEQYF
>TRBJ2-7|TRBV20-1|TRBD2|.
TGCAGTGCTACTAGGACTAGTAAGGACTACGAGCAGTACTTC
CSATRTSKDYEQYF
>TRBJ2-5|TRBV5-1|.|many
TGCGCCAGCAGCTTGGTTGGGCAGTCTCCCTCAGAGACCCAGTACTTC
CASSLVGQSPSETQYF
>TRBJ2-3|TRBV7-2|.|.
TGTGCCACCGGTAGGGATACGCAGTATTTT
CATGRDTQYF
>TRBJ1-1|TRBV18|.|.
TGTGCCAGCTCACCTACCGGCCAGTCGAACACTGAAGCTTTCTTT
CASSPTGQSNTEAFF
>TRBJ1-2|TRBV15|.|few
TGTGCCACCAGCCCCCTGCGGGACAAGGGCTATGGCTACACCTTC
CATSPLRDKGYGYTF
>TRBJ2-3|TRBV7-2|TRBD2|few
TGTGCCAGCAGACGAGCGGGAGGGGGAGTCACAGATACGCAGTATTTT
CASRRAGGGVTDTQYF
>TRBJ2-7|TRBV5-1|.|few
TGCGCCAGCAGCTTGGGACAGGGAGGCAGGCAGTACTTC
CASSLGQGGRQYF
>TRBJ1-4|TRBV30|TRBD1|.
TGTGCCTGGAGTGGACAGGGATCTAATGAAAAACTGTTTTTT
CAWSGQGSNEKLFF
>TRBJ1-2|TRBV20-1|.|few
TGCAGTGCTAGAGACCGTGAGTTGGGCTACACCTTC
CSARDRELGYTF
>TRBJ2-7|TRBV3-1|TRBD2|.
TGTGCCAGCAGCCAAGGTGATAGCGGGGACTCCTACGAGCAGTACTTC
CASSQGDSGDSYEQYF
>TRBJ2-5|TRBV20-1|.|few
TGCAGTGCTAGAGGACCAGGGGGGACGGCAGAGACCCAGTACTTC
CSARGPGGTAETQYF
>TRBJ2-1|TRBV29-1|TRBD2|few
TGCAGCGTCCGACTAGCGGGGTACAATGAGCAGTTCTTC
CSVRLAGYNEQFF
>TRBJ2-1|TRBV5-1|.|many
TGCGCCAGCAGCGAATCACAGGGAGGTGAGCAGTTCTTC
CASSESQGGEQFF
>TRBJ2-7|TRBV5-6|.|.
TGTGCCAGCAGCTTGAGGGGCCTCCGGGGCGAGCAGTACTTC
CASSLRGLRGEQYF
>TRBJ1-2|TRBV4-3|.|.
TGCGCCAGCGGACGGGACACAGGCTATGGCTACACCTTC
CASGRDTGYGYTF
>TRBJ1-5|TRBV7-2|TRBD1|few
TGTGCCAGCAGCGAGAGACAGGGGGCAGGTCAGCCCCAGCATTTT
CASSERQGAGQPQHF
>TRBJ2-1|TRBV3-1|.|.
TGTGCCAGCAGCCATATAGCCGGACAACTCCGAGGAAGTGAGCAGTTCTTC
CASSHIAGQLRGSEQFF
>TRBJ2-2|TRBV7-7|TRBD2|many
TGTGCTAGCAGCTTAGAAGGCGGGAGCGGGACCGGGGAGCTGTTTTTT
CASSLEGGSGTGELFF
>TRBJ2-3|TRBV5-4|.|few
TGTGCCAGCACCATGGACTCGATCACAGATACGCAGTATTTT
CASTMDSITDTQYF
>TRBJ1-1|TRBV11-2|.|many
TGTGCCAGCAGCTCGTTGGACACTGAAGCTTTCTTT
CASSSLDTEAFF
>TRBJ1-2|TRBV29-1|TRBD1|.
TGCAGCCATTCCGGGACAGCTACGAACTCTAACTATGGCTACACCTTC
CSHSGTATNSNYGYTF
>TRBJ2-2|TRBV29-1|.|.
TGCAGCGTGGGGACGAACACCGGGGAGCTGTTTTTT
CSVGTNTGELFF
>TRBJ2-3|TRBV20-1|TRBD2|few
TGCAGTGCTGGCGGGGGGGGGGGCCCAGATACGCAGTATTTT
CSAGGGGGPDTQYF
>TRBJ2-7|TRBV18|TRBD2|.
TGTGCCAGCTCACCACCGGCGGGAGGATCCTACGAGCAGTACTTC
CASSPPAGGSYEQYF
>TRBJ2-3|TRBV6-6|TRBD2|.
TGTGCCAGTCTAGCGGGAGCAGCAGATACGCAGTATTTT
CASLAGAADTQYF
>TRBJ2-5|TRBV5-6|TRBD1|few
TGTGCCAGCAGCTTTCGGGACAGTCAAGAGACCCAGTACTTC
CASSFRDSQETQYF
>TRBJ2-7|TRBV5-1|TRBD1|.
TGCGCCAGCCGAACCCGGGACAGAGATCCCTACGAGCAGTACTTC
CASRTRDRDPYEQYF
>TRBJ1-2|TRBV3-1|.|.
TGTGCCAGCAGCGAAAGGGGCGGCTACACCTTC
CASSERGGYTF
>TRBJ2-7|TRBV27|TRBD1|few
TGTGCCAGCAGTTTATCGACAGGGCTTGGCGAGCAGTACTTC
CASSLSTGLGEQYF
>TRBJ1-1|TRBV29-1|.|.
TGCAGCGCCGGGACCTCCCTTCAAGCTTTCTTT
CSAGTSLQAFF
>TRBJ2-7|TRBV7-2|.|.
TGTGCCAGCAGCTCTAGCCCGGAGCACGCCGAGCAGTACTTC
CASSSSPEHAEQYF
>TRBJ1-1|TRBV29-1|.|few
TGCAGCGTTGACCCGGAACAGGGTGGTGCTTTCTTT
CSVDPEQGGAFF
>TRBJ2-3|TRBV28|TRBD2|few
TGTGCCAGCACCTATAGCGGGAGGGCAACAGATACGCAGTATTTT
CASTYSGRATDTQYF
>TRBJ2-1|TRBV7-8|TRBD2|many
TGTGCCAGCAGCCCCGCCCGCGGGAGGGATGAGCAGTTCTTC
CASSPARGRDEQFF